This entry lists 8 T cell receptor beta chains sequenced from one sample in a study of spatial heterogeneity in lung cancer. Documented time point: sample taken at primary tumor resection. Using its own MiXCR run on the 5' RACE reads, TCRdb lists one record per CDR3 protein. This sample has approximately 16,000 distinct CDR3 sequences; nearly 7% occur once, and the top ten carry around 20%. These receptors have no known antigen. Overall study results and limits: Expanded intratumoral alpha and beta TCR counts tracked tumor mutation counts.

This material consisted of lung tumor tissue, taken at surgery. All receptors come from a female donor with early-stage non-small cell lung cancer.

The chain couples TRBV6-5 to TRBJ2-7, with D possibly matching TRBD2 (5 bases). The CDR3 loop spans 15 amino acids. With 0 bases removed from V and 0 bases from J, the gap between germline ends came to 9 bases. Germline CDR1 and CDR2: MNHEY and SVGAGI. The CDR3 DNA reads TGTGCCAGCAGTTACTCGACGGGAAGCTCCTACGAGCAGTACTTC. This translates into CASSYSTGSSYEQYF.

This clonotype was detected ten times or more. V and J are TRBV7-3 and TRBJ1-6; unclear D gene. Germline CDR1 reads SGHTA; CDR2 reads FQGTGA. The CDR3 consists of 13 residues. V was trimmed by 2 bases and J by 10 bases, leaving 9 bases between them. CDR3 in DNA: TGTGCCAGCAGCTTATCGAGGAACTCACCCCTCCACTTT. It yields the protein CASSLSRNSPLHF.

In its sample, this clonotype was seen many times. This chain connects TRBV29-1 to TRBJ2-3, with D tentatively TRBD2 (7 bases). The CDR3 covers 12 residues. Trimming removed 8 bases at V and 4 bases at J, with 13 bases between. The germline gives CDR1 SQVTM, CDR2 ANQGSEA. The CDR3 here is CSMGGGSDTQYF. CDR3 nucleotide sequence: TGCAGCATGGGGGGGGGCTCAGATACGCAGTATTTT.

This clonotype was seen repeatedly, ten times or more. V and J are TRBV29-1 and TRBJ1-1; 9 bases map to TRBD1. The CDR3 is 14 amino acids. Germline V gene data show CDR1 as SQVTM and CDR2 as ANQGSEA. The V and J ends lost 4 bases and 3 bases, in that order; junction bases with no gene match: 6. CDR3 in amino acids: CSVVQTGGYTEAFF. In DNA, the CDR3 is TGCAGCGTTGTCCAGACAGGGGGGTACACTGAAGCTTTCTTT.

At least ten counts were recorded for this clonotype. This chain joins TRBV29-1 and TRBJ2-3; maybe TRBD2 (5 bases). CDR3 length: 12 amino acids. V was cut by 6 bases and J by 3 bases, with 10 bases left in between. CDR1 is SQVTM and CDR2 is ANQGSEA in the germline V gene. CDR3 region: CSVDGRTDTQYF. The CDR3 nucleotides are TGCAGCGTAGATGGGAGAACAGATACGCAGTATTTT.

This clonotype was seen many times. This sequence joins TRBV2 and TRBJ2-3, with D unclear. The CDR3 is made up of 12 amino acids. The V end lost 5 bases, the J end lost 4 bases, and 7 bases lay between the germline ends. Germline V gene sequence: CDR1 SNHLY, CDR2 FYNNEI. The CDR3 is CASSSTADTQYF. The DNA for the CDR3 is TGTGCCAGCAGTTCAACGGCAGATACGCAGTATTTT.

There are many counts of this clonotype. This chain links TRBV20-1 with TRBJ2-3; a possible D gene is TRBD2 (6 bases). V lost 5 bases, J lost 2 bases, and 14 bases lay in between. Per the germline V gene, CDR1 is DFQATT and CDR2 is SNEGSKA (reference sequence). CDR3 size: 14 residues. For the CDR3, the DNA is TGCAGTGCTGTGCGGGGAGGTACCACAGATACGCAGTATTTT. Its translation: CSAVRGGTTDTQYF.

This clonotype was observed at least ten times. The rearrangement uses TRBV20-1 and TRBJ2-1, with D unresolved. Trimming removed 3 bases at V and 0 bases at J, with 9 bases between. The CDR3 totals 14 residues. The germline CDR1 and CDR2 sequences are DFQATT and SNEGSKA (reference sequence). DNA for the CDR3: TGCAGTGCTAGTTGGCTAGACTCCTACAATGAGCAGTTCTTC. This sequence encodes CSASWLDSYNEQFF.